Presented here are 21 T cell receptor beta chains from one specimen sequenced in a study of blood T cell repertoires in COVID-19. TCRdb's copy holds only in-frame clones and misses some; the assay was immunoSEQ multiplex PCR. The sample has over 100,000 clones, about 88% seen once; the top ten hold roughly 3.1%. The sequenced sample was peripheral blood. The receptors shown here come from a man between 45 and 60 years old with active or convalescent COVID-19.

The chain employs TRBV5-1 and TRBJ1-3; 8 bases are shared with TRBD1. Germline V CDR1 and CDR2: SGHRS, YFSETQ. This CDR3 is 15 amino acids long. V lost 4 bases to trimming and J lost 1 base; unmatched junction nucleotides: 4. CDR3 nucleotide sequence: TGCGCCAGCAGCACCGGGACAGGTTCTGGAAACACCATATATTTT. This encodes CASSTGTGSGNTIYF.

This clone has just one count. The genes are TRBV4-1 and TRBJ1-6; D remains ambiguous. Trimming shortened V by 0 bases and J by 1 base, and 10 bases separated the two germline ends. The CDR3 is made up of 17 amino acids. Germline V gene lookup returns CDR1 MGHRA and CDR2 YSYEKL. The CDR3 reads CASSQESRASYNSPLHF. The DNA for the CDR3 is TGCGCCAGCAGCCAAGAATCGAGGGCTTCCTATAATTCACCCCTCCACTTT.

V usage is TRBV13 and J usage is TRBJ1-3, with D maybe TRBD1 (5 bases). CDR3 size: 13 residues. Germline V lookup: CDR1 PRHDT, CDR2 FYEKMQ (reference sequence). The V and J ends lost 5 bases and 12 bases respectively, with 17 bases between them. The CDR3: CASSIRDRGLIYF. The CDR3, as DNA: TGTGCCAGCAGCATCCGGGACCGGGGACTCATATATTTT.

The J gene is TRBJ2-7, the V gene TRBV5-1; 8 bases align to TRBD2. J lost 0 bases, V lost 2 bases, and 7 bases had no gene match. The CDR3 covers 16 residues. Germline CDR1 and CDR2: SGHRS and YFSETQ. In nucleotides, the CDR3 is TGCGCCAGCAGCTTACTACCCGGGACTAGCTCCTACGAGCAGTACTTC. This codes for CASSLLPGTSSYEQYF.

The J gene is TRBJ2-1, the V gene TRBV6-5; 7 bases are shared with TRBD2. The CDR3 covers 15 residues. CDR1 is MNHEY and CDR2 is SVGAGI in the germline V gene. V lost 0 bases, J lost 6 bases, and 5 bases stayed unmatched. CDR3 sequence (DNA): TGTGCCAGCAGTTACTCGTGGGGGGGTGGCAATGAGCAGTTCTTC. It specifies CASSYSWGGGNEQFF.

This sequence joins TRBV5-8 and TRBJ2-5; TRBD2 aligns across 12 bases. J was trimmed by 7 bases and V by 0 bases; bases with no gene match: 10. Germline CDR1 reads SGHTS; CDR2 reads YDEGEE. The CDR3 has 17 residues. CDR3 sequence (DNA): TGTGCCAGCAGCTTGGAAAGGACTAGCGGGGCGTGGGGGACCCAGTACTTC. Protein: CASSLERTSGAWGTQYF.

This chain uses TRBV5-4 with TRBJ2-5, with 9 bases aligning to TRBD1. Per germline, CDR1 SGHNT and CDR2 YYREEE (reference sequence). The CDR3 spans 14 residues. V lost 4 bases and J lost 4; bases outside the gene matches: 5. The CDR3 loop reads CASSQQGASETQYF. For the CDR3, the DNA is TGTGCCAGCAGCCAACAGGGGGCGTCAGAGACCCAGTACTTC.

With regard to this clone: This could be a read error, since a much larger clone is one nucleotide away. The chain recombines TRBV10-2 with TRBJ1-2, with 8 bases fitting TRBD1. Per the germline V gene, CDR1 is WSHSY and CDR2 is SAAADI. J lost 3 bases, V lost 6 bases, and 0 bases had no gene match. This CDR3 has 12 amino acids. The CDR3 region has the DNA TGCGCCAGCAGGACAGGGGACTATGGCTACACCTTC. It encodes CASRTGDYGYTF.

This clone was observed a single time. CDR3 in amino acids: CASSPAGARNTIYF. CDR3 DNA: TGCGCCAGCAGCCCGGCAGGGGCCCGGAACACCATATATTTT. This chain links TRBV5-1 with TRBJ1-3, with TRBD1 as a possible D gene (6 bases). The germline V and J ends were trimmed by 4 bases and 7 bases, with 15 bases remaining between them. From germline, CDR1 is SGHRS and CDR2 YFSETQ. The CDR3 runs 14 residues.

The rearrangement joins TRBV5-1 to TRBJ1-2, with D tentatively TRBD1 (6 bases). The V end was cut by 4 bases, the J end by 1 base, with 17 bases between. Germline V gene data show CDR1 as SGHRS and CDR2 as YFSETQ. This CDR3 is built from 16 residues. CDR3 amino acids: CASSPMPSDSNYGYTF. CDR3 nucleotides: TGCGCCAGCAGCCCCATGCCCTCGGACAGTAACTATGGCTACACCTTC.

The chain couples TRBV2 to TRBJ2-7; D might be TRBD2 (5 bases). From germline, CDR1 is SNHLY and CDR2 FYNNEI. V lost 7 bases and J 0 bases, leaving 13 bases between the germline ends. The CDR3 covers 14 residues. The CDR3 region has the DNA TGTGCCAGCACTGGACTCCTAAGCTCCTACGAGCAGTACTTC. It yields the protein CASTGLLSSYEQYF.

The gene calls are TRBV5-6 and TRBJ1-2; unclear D gene. Germline V gives CDR1 SGHDT, CDR2 YYEEEE. The CDR3 totals 14 residues. The germline V and J ends were trimmed by 4 bases and 2 bases, with 12 bases remaining between them. CDR3 amino acids: CASSGIPGNYGYTF. DNA for the CDR3: TGTGCCAGCAGCGGTATTCCGGGGAACTATGGCTACACCTTC.

The V gene is TRBV10-3, the J gene TRBJ2-1, with TRBD2 as a possible D gene (6 bases). This CDR3 is built from 17 residues. CDR1 and CDR2 from the germline V gene are ENHRY and SYGVKD. V was cut by 2 bases and J by 4 bases, with 18 bases left in between. The chain's CDR3 is CAISEAVAGSLYNEQFF. The CDR3 DNA is TGTGCCATCAGTGAGGCGGTGGCGGGGTCTCTATACAATGAGCAGTTCTTC.

The V and J genes are TRBV24-1 and TRBJ1-4, with D possibly TRBD1 on 6 matching bases. This CDR3 contains 13 residues. CDR1 and CDR2 from the germline V gene are KGHDR and SFDVKD. The ends were cut back, 5 bases at V and 6 bases at J, with 9 bases in the middle. The CDR3 nucleotides are TGTGCCACCAGTGCCGCAGGGGATGAAAAACTGTTTTTT. Its protein is CATSAAGDEKLFF.

This chain links TRBV9 with TRBJ1-4; TRBD1 agrees at 9 bases. The CDR3 totals 15 residues. Germline V gives CDR1 SGDLS, CDR2 YYNGEE. Trimming cost V 4 bases and J 3 bases; bases outside gene matches: 4. The CDR3 nucleotides read TGTGCCAGCAGCATACAGGGGGCGTCTAATGAAAAACTGTTTTTT. As protein: CASSIQGASNEKLFF.

The V call is TRBV5-1, the J call TRBJ2-7, with TRBD1 identical over 9 bases. Trimming cost V 4 bases and J 4 bases; bases outside gene matches: 6. This CDR3 spans 14 amino acids. Germline assignment: CDR1 SGHRS and CDR2 YFSETQ. The CDR3 coding sequence is TGCGCCAGCAGCATACAGGGGGCTGGGTACGAGCAGTACGTC. Residues: CASSIQGAGYEQYV.

V and J are TRBV12-1 and TRBJ2-2; the D call TRBD1 from the table was never checked on the DNA. TRBV12-1 is given as a pseudogene. The CDR3 has 13 residues. In DNA, the CDR3 is TGTGCCAGCAGCCGCCAGGGGAGAGGGTGGCTGTTTTTT. This gives the protein CASSRQGRGWLFF.

The gene calls are TRBV2 and TRBJ2-7; possibly TRBD1 for D (5 bases). The V end was cut by 3 bases, the J end by 2 bases, with 5 bases between. The CDR3 length is 12 residues. Germline CDR1 is SNHLY and CDR2 is FYNNEI. In DNA, the CDR3 is TGTGCCAGCAGTGACAGGGCCTACGAGCAGTACGTC. Translated: CASSDRAYEQYV.

This clone was found a few times. This chain joins TRBV20-1 and TRBJ2-2, with 11 bases fitting TRBD2. The CDR3 runs 15 residues. The germline V gene has CDR1 DFQATT and CDR2 SNEGSKA (reference sequence). J gave up 5 bases and V 3 bases, and 5 bases lay outside the gene matches. The CDR3 region is CSASALAGGTGELFF. The CDR3 nucleotides read TGCAGTGCTAGTGCGCTAGCGGGGGGTACCGGGGAGCTGTTTTTT.

The chain links TRBV30 to TRBJ2-2, with D unresolved. The CDR3 totals 13 residues. The V gene's germline CDR1 is GTSNPN and CDR2 SVGIG (reference sequence). Deletions cut 8 bases from V and 0 bases from J, with 10 bases between. The CDR3 coding sequence is TGTGCCAACAAACGTCCGAACACCGGGGAGCTGTTTTTT. This codes for CANKRPNTGELFF.

The V and J genes are TRBV5-1 and TRBJ1-3, with D possibly TRBD1 on 5 matching bases. The CDR3 is made up of 14 amino acids. The germline gives CDR1 SGHRS, CDR2 YFSETQ. V lost 4 bases, J lost 0 bases, and 8 bases lay in between. The CDR3 loop reads CASSPDNSGNTIYF. The CDR3 nucleotides read TGCGCCAGCAGCCCGGACAACTCTGGAAACACCATATATTTT.